This record concerns one T cell receptor (beta chain) sequence. Criteria for exclusion of patients were uncontrolled infection, other autoimmune disease, pregnancy or lactation. Amplified regions were TCR beta CDR3 sequences from RNA transcripts. The HTBI primer set served for first-round RT-PCR of the TCR CDR3. TCRdb processed the multiplex PCR reads anew with MiXCR; each CDR3 protein has one entry. This table has roughly 500,000 distinct CDR3 sequences, 46% appearing once. This record comes from a study of T cells in Graves' hyperthyroidism and ophthalmopathy. V dropped 5 bases and J dropped 6 bases, with 11 bases sitting between them. Germline CDR1 reads GTSNPN; CDR2 reads SVGIG (reference sequence). CDR3 length: 13 amino acids.

This receptor was taken from an adult woman with Graves' disease, either hyperthyroidism or ophthalmopathy (not recorded which). The genes are TRBV30 and TRBJ1-6, with no clear D. Sequenced: peripheral blood or thyroid tissue (not recorded which). CDR3 amino acids: CAWEGSPNSPLHF. CDR3 DNA: TGTGCCTGGGAGGGCAGTCCTAATTCACCCCTCCACTTT.